This paragraph covers one T cell receptor (beta chain) sequence. Profiling relied on immunoSEQ multiplex PCR, and the TCRdb table lists in-frame clones only, not all of them. Of about 480,000 clones detected, about four fifths appear once; the ten largest clones hold around 13%. This sample is drawn from a study of shared clonotypes between healthy human individuals. The CDR3 contains 13 residues. The germline V gene encodes CDR1 MNHEY and CDR2 SVGAGI. V was trimmed by 8 bases and J by 7 bases, leaving 17 bases between them. The TCR comes from a woman between 40 and 55 years old in good health. Some clones in this sample may be carry-over from other donors' samples. Sequencing used PBMCs. The chain employs TRBV6-5 and TRBJ1-1, with a possible D match to TRBD1 (5 bases). The CDR3 sequence: CASRWAQGYEAFF. The CDR3, as DNA: TGTGCCAGCCGGTGGGCGCAGGGATATGAAGCTTTCTTT.